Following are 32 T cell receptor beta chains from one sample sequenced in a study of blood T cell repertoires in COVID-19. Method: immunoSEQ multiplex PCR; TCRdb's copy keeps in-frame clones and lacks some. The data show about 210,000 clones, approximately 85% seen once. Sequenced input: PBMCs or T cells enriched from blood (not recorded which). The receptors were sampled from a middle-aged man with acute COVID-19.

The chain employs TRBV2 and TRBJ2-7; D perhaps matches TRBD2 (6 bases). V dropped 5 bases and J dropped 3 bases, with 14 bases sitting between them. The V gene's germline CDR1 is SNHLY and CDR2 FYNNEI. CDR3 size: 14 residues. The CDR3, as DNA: TGTGCCAGCAGTAGAAATAGCGGAAACTACGAGCAGTACTTC. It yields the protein CASSRNSGNYEQYF.

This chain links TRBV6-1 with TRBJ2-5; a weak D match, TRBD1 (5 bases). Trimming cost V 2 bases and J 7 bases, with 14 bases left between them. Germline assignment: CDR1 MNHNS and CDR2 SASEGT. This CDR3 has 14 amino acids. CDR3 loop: CASSETPTTGTQYF. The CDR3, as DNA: TGTGCCAGCAGTGAAACCCCCACAACAGGGACCCAGTACTTC.

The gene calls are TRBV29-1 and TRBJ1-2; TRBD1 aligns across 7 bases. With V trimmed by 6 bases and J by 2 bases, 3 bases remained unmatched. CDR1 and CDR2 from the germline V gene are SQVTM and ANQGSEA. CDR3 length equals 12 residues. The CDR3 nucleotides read TGCAGCGTCGGGGACAGAAACTATGGCTACACCTTC. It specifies CSVGDRNYGYTF.

The CDR3 loop reads CASSPPSGEGPQHF. CDR3 coding DNA: TGTGCCAGCTCACCACCGTCGGGGGAAGGGCCCCAGCATTTT. V gene TRBV18 combines with J gene TRBJ1-5; D perhaps matches TRBD1 (5 bases). CDR3 length: 14 residues. CDR1 is KGHSH, CDR2 LQKENI, per germline. The germline V and J ends were trimmed by 0 bases and 9 bases, with 12 bases remaining between them.

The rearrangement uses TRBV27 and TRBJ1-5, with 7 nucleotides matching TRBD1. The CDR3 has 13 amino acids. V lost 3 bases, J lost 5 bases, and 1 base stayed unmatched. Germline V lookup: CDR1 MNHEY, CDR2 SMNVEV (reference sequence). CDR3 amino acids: CASSFQGDQPQHF. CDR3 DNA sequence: TGTGCCAGCAGTTTCCAGGGGGATCAGCCCCAGCATTTT.

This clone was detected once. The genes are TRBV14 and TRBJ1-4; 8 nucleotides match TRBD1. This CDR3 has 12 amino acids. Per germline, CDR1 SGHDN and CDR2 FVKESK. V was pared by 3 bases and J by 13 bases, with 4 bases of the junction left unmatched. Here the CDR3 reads CASSQDRETLFF. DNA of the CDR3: TGTGCCAGCAGCCAGGACAGGGAGACACTGTTTTTT.

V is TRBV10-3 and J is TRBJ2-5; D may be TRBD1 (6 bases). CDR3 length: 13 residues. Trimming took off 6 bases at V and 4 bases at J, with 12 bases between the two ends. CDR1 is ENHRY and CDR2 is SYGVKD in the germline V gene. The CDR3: CAIRGGIGETQYF. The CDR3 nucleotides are TGTGCCATCAGAGGGGGAATCGGAGAGACCCAGTACTTC.

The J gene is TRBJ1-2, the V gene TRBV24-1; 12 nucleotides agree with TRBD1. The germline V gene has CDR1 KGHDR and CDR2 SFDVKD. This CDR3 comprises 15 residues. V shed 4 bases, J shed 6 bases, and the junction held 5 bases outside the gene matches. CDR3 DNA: TGTGCCACCAGTGAGGGGACAGGGGGCAGTCATGGCTACACCTTC. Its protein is CATSEGTGGSHGYTF.

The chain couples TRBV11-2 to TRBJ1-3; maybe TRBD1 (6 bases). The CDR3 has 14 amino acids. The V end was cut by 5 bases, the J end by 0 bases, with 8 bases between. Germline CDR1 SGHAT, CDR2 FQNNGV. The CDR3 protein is CASSPGVSGNTIYF. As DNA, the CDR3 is TGTGCCAGCAGCCCAGGGGTCTCTGGAAACACCATATATTTT.

The CDR3 region has the DNA TGTGCCAGCAGCCATGGCCTAGCGGGAGCAAAGGTGGAGCTGTTTTTT. Protein sequence: CASSHGLAGAKVELFF. This chain joins TRBV9 and TRBJ2-2, with 10 bases identical to TRBD2. J lost 10 bases, V lost 4 bases, and 13 bases had no gene match. The CDR3 consists of 16 residues. Germline V CDR1 and CDR2: SGDLS, YYNGEE. Full variable domain (missing parts from reference TRBV9 and TRBJ2-2): DSGVTQTPKHLITATGQRVTLRCSPRSGDLSVYWYQQSLDQGLQFLIQYYNGEERAKGNILERFSAQQFPDLHSELNLSSLELGDSALYFCASSHGLAGAKVELFFGEGSRLTVL.

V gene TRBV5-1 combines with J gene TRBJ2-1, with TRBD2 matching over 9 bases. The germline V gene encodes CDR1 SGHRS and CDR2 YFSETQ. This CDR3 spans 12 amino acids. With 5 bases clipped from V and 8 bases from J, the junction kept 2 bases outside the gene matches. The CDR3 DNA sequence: TGCGCCAGCAGTAGCGGGAGCGATGAGCAGTTCTTC. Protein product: CASSSGSDEQFF.

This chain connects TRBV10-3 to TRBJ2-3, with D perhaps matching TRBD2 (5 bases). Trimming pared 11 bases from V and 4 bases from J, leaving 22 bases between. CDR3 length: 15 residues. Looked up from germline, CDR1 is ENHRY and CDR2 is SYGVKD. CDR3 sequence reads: CASRAGLFGADTQYF. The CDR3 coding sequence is TGTGCCTCAAGGGCCGGTCTTTTCGGGGCAGATACGCAGTATTTT.

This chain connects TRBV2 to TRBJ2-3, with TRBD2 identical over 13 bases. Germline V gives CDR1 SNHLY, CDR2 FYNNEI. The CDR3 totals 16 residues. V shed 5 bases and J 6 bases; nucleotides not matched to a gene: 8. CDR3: CASSPGLAGVGDTQYF. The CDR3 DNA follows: TGTGCCAGCAGTCCCGGACTAGCGGGAGTGGGCGATACGCAGTATTTT.

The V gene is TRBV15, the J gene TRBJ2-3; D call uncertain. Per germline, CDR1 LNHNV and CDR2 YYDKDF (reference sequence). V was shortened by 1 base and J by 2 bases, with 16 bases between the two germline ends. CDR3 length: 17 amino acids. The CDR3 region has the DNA TGTGCCACCAGCAGAGGCCTCAAGGCTCGGGTCACAGATACGCAGTATTTT. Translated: CATSRGLKARVTDTQYF.

The CDR3 protein is CASSIVSGITGELFF. CDR3 nucleotide sequence: TGTGCCAGTAGTATAGTAAGCGGTATCACCGGGGAGCTGTTTTTT. This chain uses TRBV19 with TRBJ2-2; tentative D call: TRBD2 (5 bases). CDR1 and CDR2 (germline): LNHDA, SQIVND (reference sequence). The CDR3 is made up of 15 amino acids. V gave up 1 base and J gave up 4 bases, with 10 bases separating them. Full variable domain (remainder filled in from reference TRBV19 and TRBJ2-2): DGGITQSPKYLFRKEGQNVTLSCEQNLNHDAMYWYRQDPGQGLRLIYYSQIVNDFQKGDIAEGYSVSREKKESFPLTVTSAQKNPTAFYLCASSIVSGITGELFFGEGSRLTVL.

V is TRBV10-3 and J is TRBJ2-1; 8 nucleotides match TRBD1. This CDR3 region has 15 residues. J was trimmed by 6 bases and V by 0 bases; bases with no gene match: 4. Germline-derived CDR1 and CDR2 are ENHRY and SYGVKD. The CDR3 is CAISESDRATNEQFF. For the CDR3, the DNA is TGTGCCATCAGTGAGTCGGACAGGGCCACCAATGAGCAGTTCTTC.

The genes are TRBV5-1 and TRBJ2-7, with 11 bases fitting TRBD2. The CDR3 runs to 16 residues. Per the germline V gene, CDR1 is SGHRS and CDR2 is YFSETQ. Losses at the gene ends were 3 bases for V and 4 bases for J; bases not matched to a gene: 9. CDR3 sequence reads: CASSWTLAGGGYEQYF. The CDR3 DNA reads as TGCGCCAGCAGCTGGACCCTAGCGGGAGGAGGATACGAGCAGTACTTC.

The CDR3 region is CSVGPGTGGREQYF. DNA of the CDR3: TGCAGCGTTGGACCCGGGACAGGGGGTAGGGAGCAGTACTTC. This chain connects TRBV29-1 to TRBJ2-7; 11 bases fit TRBD1. V trimming: 4 bases; J trimming: 7 bases; junction bases outside the gene matches: 9. The CDR3 length is 14 residues. Germline V gene sequence: CDR1 SQVTM, CDR2 ANQGSEA.

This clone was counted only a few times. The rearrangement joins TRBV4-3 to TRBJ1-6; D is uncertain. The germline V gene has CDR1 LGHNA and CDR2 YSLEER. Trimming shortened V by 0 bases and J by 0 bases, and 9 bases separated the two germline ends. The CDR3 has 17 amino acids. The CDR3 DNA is TGCGCCAGCAGCCAAGATTGGGAGAGCTCCTATAATTCACCCCTCCACTTT. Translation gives CASSQDWESSYNSPLHF.

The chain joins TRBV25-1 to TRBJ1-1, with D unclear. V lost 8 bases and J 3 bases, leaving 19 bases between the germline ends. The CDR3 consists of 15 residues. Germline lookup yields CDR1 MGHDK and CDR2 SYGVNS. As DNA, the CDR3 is TGTGCCAGCGTTTTCCCCGGAGGTGGGTACACTGAAGCTTTCTTT. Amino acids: CASVFPGGGYTEAFF. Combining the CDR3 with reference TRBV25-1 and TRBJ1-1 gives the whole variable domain EADIYQTPRYLVIGTGKKITLECSQTMGHDKMYWYQQDPGMELHLIHYSYGVNSTEKGDLSSESTVSRIRTEHFPLTLESARPSHTSQYLCASVFPGGGYTEAFFGQGTRLTVV.

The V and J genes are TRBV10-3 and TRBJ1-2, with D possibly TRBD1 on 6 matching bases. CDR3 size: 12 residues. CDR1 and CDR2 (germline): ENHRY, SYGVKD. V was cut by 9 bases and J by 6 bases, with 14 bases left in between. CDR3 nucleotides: TGTGCCATGGAAACCGGACAGAATGGCTACACCTTC. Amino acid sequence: CAMETGQNGYTF.

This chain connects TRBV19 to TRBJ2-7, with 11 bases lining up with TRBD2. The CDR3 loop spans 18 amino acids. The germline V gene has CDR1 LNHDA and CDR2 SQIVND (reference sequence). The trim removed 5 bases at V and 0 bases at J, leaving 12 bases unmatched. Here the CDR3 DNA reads TGTGCCAGTAGTCGGCTAGCGGGAGGAGGAAAGAGCTCCTACGAGCAGTACTTC. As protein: CASSRLAGGGKSSYEQYF.

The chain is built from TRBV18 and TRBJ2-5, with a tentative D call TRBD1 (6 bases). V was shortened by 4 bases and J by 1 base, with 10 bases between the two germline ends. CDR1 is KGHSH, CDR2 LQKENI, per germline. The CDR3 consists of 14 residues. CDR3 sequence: CASSLGTPQETQYF. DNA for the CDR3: TGTGCCAGCTCACTAGGGACACCCCAAGAGACCCAGTACTTC.

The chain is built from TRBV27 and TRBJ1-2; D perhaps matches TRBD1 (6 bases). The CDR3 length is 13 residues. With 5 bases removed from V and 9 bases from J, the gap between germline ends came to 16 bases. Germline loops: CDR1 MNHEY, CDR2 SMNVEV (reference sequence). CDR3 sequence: CASSPSGGRSYTF. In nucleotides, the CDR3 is TGTGCCAGCAGTCCGTCTGGGGGCCGGAGCTACACCTTC.

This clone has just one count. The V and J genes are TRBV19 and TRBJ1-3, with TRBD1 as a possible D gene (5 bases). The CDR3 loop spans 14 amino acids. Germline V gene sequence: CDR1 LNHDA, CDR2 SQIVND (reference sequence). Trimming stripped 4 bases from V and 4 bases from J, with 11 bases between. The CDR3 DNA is TGTGCCAGTAGTAGCTCCCAGGGCGGAAACACCATATATTTT. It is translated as CASSSSQGGNTIYF.

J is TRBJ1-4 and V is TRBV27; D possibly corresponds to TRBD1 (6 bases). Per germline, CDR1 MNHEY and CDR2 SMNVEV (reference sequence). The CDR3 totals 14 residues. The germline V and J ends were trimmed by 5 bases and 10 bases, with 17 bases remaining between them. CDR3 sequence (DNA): TGTGCCAGCAGTCCGGGGACACCGCCTGGAAAACTGTTTTTT. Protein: CASSPGTPPGKLFF.

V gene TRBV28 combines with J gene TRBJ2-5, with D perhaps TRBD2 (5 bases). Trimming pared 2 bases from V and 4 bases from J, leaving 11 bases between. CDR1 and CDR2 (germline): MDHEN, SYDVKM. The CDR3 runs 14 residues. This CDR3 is CASSLNPGRETQYF. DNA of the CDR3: TGTGCCAGCAGTTTAAACCCGGGGAGAGAGACCCAGTACTTC.

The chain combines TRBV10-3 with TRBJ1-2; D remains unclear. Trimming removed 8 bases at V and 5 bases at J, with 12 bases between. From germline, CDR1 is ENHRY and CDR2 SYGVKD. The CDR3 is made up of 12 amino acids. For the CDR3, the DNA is TGTGCCATCGGGTCAGGCGGGTATGGCTACACCTTC. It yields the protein CAIGSGGYGYTF.

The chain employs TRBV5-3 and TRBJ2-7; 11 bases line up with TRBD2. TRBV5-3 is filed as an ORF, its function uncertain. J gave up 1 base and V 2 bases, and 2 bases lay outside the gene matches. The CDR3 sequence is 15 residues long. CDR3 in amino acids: CARSFRLAGSYEQYF. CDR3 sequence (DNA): TGTGCCAGAAGCTTTCGACTAGCGGGGTCCTACGAGCAGTACTTC.

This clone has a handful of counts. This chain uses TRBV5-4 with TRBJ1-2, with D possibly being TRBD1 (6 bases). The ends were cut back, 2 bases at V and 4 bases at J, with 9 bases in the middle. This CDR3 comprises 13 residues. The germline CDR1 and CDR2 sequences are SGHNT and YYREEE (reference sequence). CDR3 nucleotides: TGTGCCAGCAGCTTATTGGGGGCCTATGGCTACACCTTC. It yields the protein CASSLLGAYGYTF.

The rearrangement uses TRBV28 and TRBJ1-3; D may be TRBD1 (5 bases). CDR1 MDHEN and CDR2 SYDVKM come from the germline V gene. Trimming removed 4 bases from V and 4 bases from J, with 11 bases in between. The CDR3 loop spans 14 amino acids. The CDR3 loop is CASSWDWGGNTIYF. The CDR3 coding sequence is TGTGCCAGCAGTTGGGACTGGGGGGGAAACACCATATATTTT.

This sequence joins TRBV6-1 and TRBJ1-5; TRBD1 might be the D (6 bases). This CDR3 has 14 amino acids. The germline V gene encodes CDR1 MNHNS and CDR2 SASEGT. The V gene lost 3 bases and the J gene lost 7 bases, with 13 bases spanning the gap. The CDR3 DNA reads TGTGCCAGCAGTGATGCCGGGACATCCCAGCCCCAGCATTTT. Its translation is CASSDAGTSQPQHF.